A single sample gave rise to the 21 T cell receptor beta chains below, sequenced in a study of regulatory T cells in long-lasting Graves disease. The sample's time point: newly diagnosed GD, antithyroid drugs for less than 3 months. The TCR library was prepared using RNA isolated from PBMCs. Building of the TCR beta libraries involved iRepertoire HTBI primers and Arm-PCR of CDR3 regions. Each CDR3 protein is one row after TCRdb ran MiXCR on the multiplex PCR reads. The top ten hold 12% of the sample, which has roughly 610,000 distinct CDR3 sequences, about 16% seen once. These same data were also listed under a study on T cells in Graves' hyperthyroidism and ophthalmopathy.

The sequences come from peripheral blood mononuclear cells (PBMCs), collected at new diagnosis, from a patient treated with antithyroid drugs. These receptors were taken from a man aged 18-30 years with Graves disease.

This clonotype has a count of ten or more. The CDR3 region has the DNA TGCAGCGTGGGCCTCCCGACAGGGACAGCCTACAATGAGCAGTTCTTC. Translating it yields CSVGLPTGTAYNEQFF. The V call is TRBV29-1, the J call TRBJ2-1; 7 bases map to TRBD1. Unmatched junction bases numbered 13, after V lost 6 bases and J lost 2 bases. Germline CDR1 is SQVTM and CDR2 is ANQGSEA. This CDR3 spans 16 amino acids.

This clonotype was recorded a few times. The junction does not match germline at one end; this may be a read error. In DNA, the CDR3 is TGCGCCAGCAGCAAAGTTCTAGCGGGAGTATCCTACAATGAGCAGTTCTTC. It codes for CASSKVLAGVSYNEQFF. The V gene is TRBV7-3, the J gene TRBJ2-1; TRBD2 agrees at 10 bases. This CDR3 comprises 17 residues. Germline CDR1 is SGHTA and CDR2 is FQGTGA.

Many counts were recorded for this clonotype. The chain is built from TRBV30 and TRBJ2-1; D uncertain. Germline CDR1 reads GTSNPN; CDR2 reads SVGIG (reference sequence). This CDR3 has 11 residues. V lost 3 bases and J lost 6, with 6 bases in between. CDR3 DNA: TGTGCCTGGAGCCACGTCAATGAGCAGTTCTTC. Protein: CAWSHVNEQFF.

The V gene is TRBV5-1, the J gene TRBJ2-5; tentative D call: TRBD2 (6 bases). CDR1 and CDR2 (germline): SGHRS, YFSETQ. The CDR3 totals 15 residues. V lost 2 bases, J lost 2 bases, and 13 bases lay in between. The CDR3 bases are TGCGCCAGCAGCTTTGTAAGCGGACTACAAGAGACCCAGTACTTC. Its protein is CASSFVSGLQETQYF.

This clonotype has just a few counts. CDR3 DNA: TGCGCCAGCAGCCAAGAGTGGGGGAGCAATCAGCCCCAGCATTTT. Amino acid sequence: CASSQEWGSNQPQHF. The chain carries TRBV4-1 and TRBJ1-5; D possibly corresponds to TRBD1 (5 bases). There are 15 residues in the CDR3. Between the trimmed V and J ends, which lost 0 bases and 1 base, there was a span of 7 bases. CDR1 and CDR2 from the germline V gene are MGHRA and YSYEKL.

This clonotype was observed many times. The chain recombines TRBV12-3 or TRBV12-4 with TRBJ2-3; 10 bases match TRBD2. Unmatched junction bases numbered 9, after V lost 6 bases and J lost 0 bases. The CDR3 is made up of 17 amino acids. This CDR3 reads CASSPRTSGASTDTQYF. The CDR3 DNA follows: TGTGCCAGCAGCCCAAGGACTAGCGGTGCTAGCACAGATACGCAGTATTTT.

The chain recombines TRBV28 with TRBJ2-1; possible D gene TRBD1, 5 bases. The V gene lost 6 bases and the J gene lost 4 bases, with 16 bases spanning the gap. Germline V gene lookup returns CDR1 MDHEN and CDR2 SYDVKM. The CDR3 spans 15 residues. The CDR3: CASRMGPEEYNEQFF. The DNA of the CDR3 is TGTGCCAGCAGAATGGGGCCCGAGGAGTACAATGAGCAGTTCTTC.

This clonotype came up a few times. The chain links TRBV15 to TRBJ2-1; possible D gene TRBD2, 6 bases. Germline V gene lookup returns CDR1 LNHNV and CDR2 YYDKDF (reference sequence). The CDR3 spans 16 residues. The V end lost 5 bases, the J end lost 6 bases, and 20 bases lay between the germline ends. DNA for the CDR3: TGTGCCACCAGCTCACTGACTAGTCTTGTCTCCAATGAGCAGTTCTTC. Translating it yields CATSSLTSLVSNEQFF.

At least ten counts were recorded for this clonotype. This chain joins TRBV6-2 or TRBV6-3 and TRBJ2-1; TRBD2 aligns across 9 bases. This CDR3 comprises 15 residues. The germline gives CDR1 MNHEY, CDR2 SVGEGT. The J segment lost 4 bases and the V segment lost 2 bases, leaving 3 bases of the junction unmatched. CDR3 bases: TGTGCCAGCAGTTACGTAGCGGGGGCTTACAATGAGCAGTTCTTC. Its translation: CASSYVAGAYNEQFF.

This clonotype showed up many times. The CDR3 DNA reads as TGTGCCAGCAGTGAATCGTTAATAGCCTACAATGAGCAGTTCTTC. It codes for CASSESLIAYNEQFF. This chain uses TRBV25-1 with TRBJ2-1; no reliable D call. V lost 1 base and J lost 2, with 9 bases in between. The CDR3 is 15 amino acids. Germline V gene sequence: CDR1 MGHDK, CDR2 SYGVNS.

The chain carries TRBV19 and TRBJ2-7, with 8 nucleotides matching TRBD2. This CDR3 comprises 15 residues. Germline trimming cut 6 bases from V and 3 bases from J; bases unmatched to any gene: 10. In germline, CDR1 is LNHDA, CDR2 SQIVND (reference sequence). CDR3 DNA: TGTGCCAGTAGCCCGGCCGGGACTAGTAGCTACGAGCAGTACTTC. Protein product: CASSPAGTSSYEQYF.

This chain uses TRBV20-1 with TRBJ2-1, with TRBD2 matching 7 bases. Looked up from germline, CDR1 is DFQATT and CDR2 is SNEGSKA (reference sequence). CDR3 length: 14 amino acids. Trimming cost V 6 bases and J 4 bases; bases outside gene matches: 9. The CDR3 is CSAPYAGAYNEQFF. The DNA for the CDR3 is TGCAGTGCACCGTACGCGGGAGCTTACAATGAGCAGTTCTTC.

Comments on this clonotype: Being one base from a much bigger clone, this may be a read error. The chain carries TRBV18 and TRBJ1-1; D ambiguous. CDR1 is KGHSH and CDR2 is LQKENI in the germline V gene. The CDR3 extends over 12 amino acids. In DNA, the CDR3 is TGTGCCAGCTCACCACCCGGAGTAGGCACTTCCTTT. It codes for CASSPPGVGTSF.

This chain joins TRBV11-2 and TRBJ2-3; 9 bases fit TRBD2. The CDR3 is 16 amino acids. The ends lost 5 bases at V and 5 bases at J; junction bases unmatched: 11. Germline V gene lookup returns CDR1 SGHAT and CDR2 FQNNGV. Written as DNA, the CDR3 is TGTGCCAGCAGCCCCTCCAGAGCGGGAGGCGGAGATACGCAGTATTTT. Protein sequence: CASSPSRAGGGDTQYF. The complete variable domain, with remaining parts taken from reference TRBV11-2 and TRBJ2-3, reads EAGVAQSPRYKIIEKRQSVAFWCNPISGHATLYWYQQILGQGPKLLIQFQNNGVVDDSQLPKDRFSAERLKGVDSTLKIQPAKLEDSAVYLCASSPSRAGGGDTQYFGPGTRLTVL.

This clonotype was seen at least ten times. The chain employs TRBV11-1 and TRBJ2-7; 8 positions agree with TRBD2. There are 13 residues in the CDR3. With V trimmed by 6 bases and J by 2 bases, 3 bases remained unmatched. The germline V gene encodes CDR1 SGHAT and CDR2 FQDESV (reference sequence). The CDR3 loop is CASSDGRAYEQYF. In nucleotides, the CDR3 is TGTGCCAGCAGTGACGGGAGGGCCTACGAGCAGTACTTC.

Remarks on this clonotype: Possible read error: a much larger clone is one base away. The chain links TRBV6-1 to TRBJ1-1, with 7 bases aligning to TRBD1. CDR3 length: 14 amino acids. Trimming took 9 bases from V and 3 from J; bases not matched to a gene: 10. Germline CDR1 MNHNS, CDR2 SASEGT. CDR3 residues: CASNIRRGDTEAFF. CDR3 nucleotide sequence: TGTGCCAGTAATATCCGCAGGGGGGACACTGAAGCTTTCTTT.

Ten or more counts support this clonotype. The chain is built from TRBV28 and TRBJ1-2; D is undetermined. V was pared by 1 base and J by 8 bases, with 11 bases between. CDR1 and CDR2 (germline): MDHEN, SYDVKM. The CDR3 totals 13 residues. The CDR3 region has the DNA TGTGCCAGCAGTTTATCCGGAGACCTGGGCTACACCTTC. This sequence encodes CASSLSGDLGYTF.

At least ten counts were recorded for this clonotype. The chain links TRBV30 to TRBJ1-1; D is unresolved. The CDR3 has 11 residues. Germline V lookup: CDR1 GTSNPN, CDR2 SVGIG (reference sequence). V lost 0 bases to trimming and J lost 6 bases, with 5 bases between them. CDR3: CAWSVRSEAFF. The CDR3 coding sequence is TGTGCCTGGAGTGTAAGGTCTGAAGCTTTCTTT.

The CDR3 coding sequence is TGTGCCAGCAGCGCGGGGACTAGCGGGAGAAATGTCGCAGATACGCAGTATTTT. Its translation: CASSAGTSGRNVADTQYF. J is TRBJ2-3 and V is TRBV9; TRBD2 matches at 14 bases. Losses at the gene ends were 3 bases for V and 4 bases for J; bases not matched to a gene: 10. This CDR3 has 18 residues. Germline V gene data show CDR1 as SGDLS and CDR2 as YYNGEE.

This clonotype was detected many times. CDR3 amino acids: CSAKQGALGTEAFF. The CDR3 nucleotides read TGCAGTGCTAAGCAGGGGGCGCTGGGGACTGAAGCTTTCTTT. The gene calls are TRBV20-1 and TRBJ1-1, with 8 bases matching TRBD1. Germline V lookup: CDR1 DFQATT, CDR2 SNEGSKA (reference sequence). The length of the CDR3 is 14 residues. J lost 5 bases, V lost 4 bases, and 9 bases had no gene match.

There are a few counts of this clonotype. The chain recombines TRBV19 with TRBJ2-7; the D gene is possibly TRBD1 (5 bases). Germline CDR1 LNHDA, CDR2 SQIVND (reference sequence). V was clipped by 4 bases and J by 3 bases, with 16 bases between them. The CDR3 length is 15 residues. Written as DNA, the CDR3 is TGTGCCAGTAGTACGACAGAACGATCTGACTACGAGCAGTACTTC. This encodes CASSTTERSDYEQYF. Full variable domain (rest looked up from reference TRBV19 and TRBJ2-7): DGGITQSPKYLFRKEGQNVTLSCEQNLNHDAMYWYRQDPGQGLRLIYYSQIVNDFQKGDIAEGYSVSREKKESFPLTVTSAQKNPTAFYLCASSTTERSDYEQYFGPGTRLTVT.